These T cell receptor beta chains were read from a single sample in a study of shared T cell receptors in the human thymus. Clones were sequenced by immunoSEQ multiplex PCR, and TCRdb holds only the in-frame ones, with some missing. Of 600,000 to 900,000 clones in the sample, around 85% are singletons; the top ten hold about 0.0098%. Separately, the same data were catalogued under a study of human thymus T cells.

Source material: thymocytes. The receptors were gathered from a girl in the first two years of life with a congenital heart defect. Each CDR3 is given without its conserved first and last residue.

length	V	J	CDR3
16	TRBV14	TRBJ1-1	ASSQDAPLEAMNTEAF
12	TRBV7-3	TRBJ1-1	ASSLNGGDTEAF
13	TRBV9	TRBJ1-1	ASSVDRQGRTEAF
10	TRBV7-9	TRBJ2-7	ASSHKEDEQY
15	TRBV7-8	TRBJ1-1	ASILKPGQGFRSEAF
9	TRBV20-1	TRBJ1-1	SAPNRHEAF
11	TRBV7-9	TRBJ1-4	ASSLRAGEKLF
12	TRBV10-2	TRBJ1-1	ASSDSGGNTEAF
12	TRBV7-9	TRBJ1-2	ASSLFPGTYGYT
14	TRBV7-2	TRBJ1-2	ASSLGFWPINYGYT
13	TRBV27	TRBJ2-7	ASRRSGGSSYEQY
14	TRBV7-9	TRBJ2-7	ASSPRGRVNSYEQY
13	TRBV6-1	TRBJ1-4	ASREETETNEKLF
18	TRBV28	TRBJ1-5	ASSPLPWTGGTYSNQPQH
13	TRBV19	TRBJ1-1	ASSRRRGPNTEAF
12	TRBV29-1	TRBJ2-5	SVPLTGVQETQY
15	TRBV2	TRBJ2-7	ASREPPWARLVYEQY
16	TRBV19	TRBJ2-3	ASSAGTSGGAGTDTQY
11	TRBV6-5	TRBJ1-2	ASSRRGGDGYT
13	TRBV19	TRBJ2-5	ASSRMDRDQETQY
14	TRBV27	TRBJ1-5	ASSLKGAGSNQPQH
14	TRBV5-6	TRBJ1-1	ASSLGFSWPNTEAF
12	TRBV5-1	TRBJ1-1	ASSLKGEGTEAF
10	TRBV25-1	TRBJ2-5	ASTTGVETQY
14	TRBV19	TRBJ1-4	ASSPEPGRTNEKLF
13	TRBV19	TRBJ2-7	ASSMGQGWSYEQY
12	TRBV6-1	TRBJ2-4	ASSETDPPVSPY
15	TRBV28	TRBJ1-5	ASSFPTGWGWAQPQH
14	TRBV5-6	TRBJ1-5	ASSSKDRGRGQPQH
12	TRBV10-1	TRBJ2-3	ASSVWGGPDTQY
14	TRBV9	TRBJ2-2	ASSVSGLAATGELF
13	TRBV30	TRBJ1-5	AWSGGEDSNQPQH
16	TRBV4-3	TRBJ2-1	ASSQDRGGGRPYNEQF
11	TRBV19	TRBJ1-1	ASSIVENTEAF
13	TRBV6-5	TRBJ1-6	ASSDLQGRNSPLH
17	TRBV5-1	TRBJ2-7	ASSIVDPNRGVSSYEQY
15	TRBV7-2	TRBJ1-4	ASSPRTELSTNEKLF
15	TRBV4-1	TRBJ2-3	ASSQPTSGASTDTQY
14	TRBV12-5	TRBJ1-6	ASGRRTGLNDSPLH
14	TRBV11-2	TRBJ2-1	ASSLDWAGGPDEQF
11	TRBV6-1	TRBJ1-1	ASTLNRNTEAF
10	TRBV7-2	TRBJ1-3	ASSLGQNTIY
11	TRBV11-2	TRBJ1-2	ASSLGTAYGYT
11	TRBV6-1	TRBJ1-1	ASRIREDTEAF
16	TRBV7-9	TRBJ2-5	ASSLATSGPPSQETQY
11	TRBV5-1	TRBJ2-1	ASSLLGNHEQF
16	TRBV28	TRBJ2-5	ASSLLHPGQGSAETQY
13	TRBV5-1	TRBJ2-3	ASSLQGASTDTQY
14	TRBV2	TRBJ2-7	ASSDTGKGFSYEQY
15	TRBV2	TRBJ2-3	ASSDSSSRTGGDTQY
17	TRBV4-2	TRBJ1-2	ASSPASKETGNGVYGYT
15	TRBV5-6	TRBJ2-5	ASSALSRGGQQETQY
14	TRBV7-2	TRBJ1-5	ASSLQGAYSNQPQH